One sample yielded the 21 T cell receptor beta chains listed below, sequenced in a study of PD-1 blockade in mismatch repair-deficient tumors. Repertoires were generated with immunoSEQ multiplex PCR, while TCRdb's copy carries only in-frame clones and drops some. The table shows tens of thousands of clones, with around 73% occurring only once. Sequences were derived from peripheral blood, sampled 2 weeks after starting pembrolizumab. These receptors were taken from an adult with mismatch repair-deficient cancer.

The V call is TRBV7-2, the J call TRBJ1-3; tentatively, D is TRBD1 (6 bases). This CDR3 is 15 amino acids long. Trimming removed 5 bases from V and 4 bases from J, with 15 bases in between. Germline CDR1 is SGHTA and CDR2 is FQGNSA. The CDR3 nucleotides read TGTGCCAGCAGCATGGGTCCCGGGACAGGAAACACCATATATTTT. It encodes CASSMGPGTGNTIYF. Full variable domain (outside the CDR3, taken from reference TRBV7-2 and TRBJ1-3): GAGVSQSPSNKVTEKGKDVELRCDPISGHTALYWYRQSLGQGLEFLIYFQGNSAPDKSGLPSDRFSAERTGGSVSTLTIQRTQQEDSAVYLCASSMGPGTGNTIYFGEGSWLTVV.

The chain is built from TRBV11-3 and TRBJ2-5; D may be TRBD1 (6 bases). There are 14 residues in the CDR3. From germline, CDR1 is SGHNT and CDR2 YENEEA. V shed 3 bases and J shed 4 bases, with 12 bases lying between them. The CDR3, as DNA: TGTGCCAGCAGCTTTAACCCCAGGGGAGAGACCCAGTACTTC. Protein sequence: CASSFNPRGETQYF.

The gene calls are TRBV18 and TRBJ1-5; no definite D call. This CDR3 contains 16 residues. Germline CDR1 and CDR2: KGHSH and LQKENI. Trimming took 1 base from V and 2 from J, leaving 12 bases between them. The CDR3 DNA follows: TGTGCCAGCTCACCACGAGCACCTGAGGGCAATCAGCCCCAGCATTTT. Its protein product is CASSPRAPEGNQPQHF.

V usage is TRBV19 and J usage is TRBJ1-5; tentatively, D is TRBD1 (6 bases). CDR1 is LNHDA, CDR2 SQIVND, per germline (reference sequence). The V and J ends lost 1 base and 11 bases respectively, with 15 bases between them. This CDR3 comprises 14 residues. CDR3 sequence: CASSIGGGRLAQHF. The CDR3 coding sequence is TGTGCCAGTAGTATAGGAGGGGGGAGGTTGGCCCAGCATTTT. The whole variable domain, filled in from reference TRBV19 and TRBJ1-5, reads DGGITQSPKYLFRKEGQNVTLSCEQNLNHDAMYWYRQDPGQGLRLIYYSQIVNDFQKGDIAEGYSVSREKKESFPLTVTSAQKNPTAFYLCASSIGGGRLAQHFGDGTRLSIL.

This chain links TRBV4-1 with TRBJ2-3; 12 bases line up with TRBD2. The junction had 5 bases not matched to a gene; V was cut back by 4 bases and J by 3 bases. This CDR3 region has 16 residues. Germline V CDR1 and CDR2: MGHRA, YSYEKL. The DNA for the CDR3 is TGCGCCAGCAGCCCGACTAGCGGGAGACTTACAGATACGCAGTATTTT. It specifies CASSPTSGRLTDTQYF.

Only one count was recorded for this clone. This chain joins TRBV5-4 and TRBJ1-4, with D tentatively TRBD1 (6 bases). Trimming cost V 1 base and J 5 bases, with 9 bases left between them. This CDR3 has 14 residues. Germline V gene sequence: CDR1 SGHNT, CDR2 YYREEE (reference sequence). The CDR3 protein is CASSLQGLNEKLFF. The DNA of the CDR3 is TGTGCCAGCAGCTTGCAGGGGTTGAATGAAAAACTGTTTTTT.

The CDR3 DNA reads TGTGCCTGGAGTGAGGGACACCTGTTATCCCAGTACTTC. Protein product: CAWSEGHLLSQYF. The genes are TRBV30 and TRBJ2-5, with a possible D match to TRBD1 (6 bases). V was trimmed by 1 base and J by 9 bases, leaving 15 bases between them. The CDR3 is 13 amino acids. Germline V gives CDR1 GTSNPN, CDR2 SVGIG (reference sequence).

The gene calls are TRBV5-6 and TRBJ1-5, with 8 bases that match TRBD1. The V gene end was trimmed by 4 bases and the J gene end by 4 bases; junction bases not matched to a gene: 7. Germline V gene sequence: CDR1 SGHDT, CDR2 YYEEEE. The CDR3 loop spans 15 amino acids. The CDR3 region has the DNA TGTGCCAGCAGCATACGGACAGGGAAGAATCAGCCCCAGCATTTT. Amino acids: CASSIRTGKNQPQHF.

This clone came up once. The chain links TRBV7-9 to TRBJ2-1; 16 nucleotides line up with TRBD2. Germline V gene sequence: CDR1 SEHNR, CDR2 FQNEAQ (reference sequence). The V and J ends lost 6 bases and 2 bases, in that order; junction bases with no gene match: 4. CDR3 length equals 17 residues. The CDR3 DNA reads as TGTGCCAGCAGTATGGGACTAGCGGGAGGGCCCTACAATGAGCAGTTCTTC. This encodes CASSMGLAGGPYNEQFF.

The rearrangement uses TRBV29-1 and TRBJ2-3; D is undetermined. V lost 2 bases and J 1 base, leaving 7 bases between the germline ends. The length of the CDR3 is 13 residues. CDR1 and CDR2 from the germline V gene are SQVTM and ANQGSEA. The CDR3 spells CSVEPARTDTQYF. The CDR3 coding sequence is TGCAGCGTTGAACCGGCCCGCACAGATACGCAGTATTTT.

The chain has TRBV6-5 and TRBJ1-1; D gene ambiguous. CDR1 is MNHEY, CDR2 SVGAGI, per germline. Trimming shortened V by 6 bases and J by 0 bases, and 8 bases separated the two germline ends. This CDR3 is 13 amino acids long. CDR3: CASRPGLNTEAFF. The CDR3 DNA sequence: TGTGCCAGCAGACCTGGACTGAACACTGAAGCTTTCTTT.

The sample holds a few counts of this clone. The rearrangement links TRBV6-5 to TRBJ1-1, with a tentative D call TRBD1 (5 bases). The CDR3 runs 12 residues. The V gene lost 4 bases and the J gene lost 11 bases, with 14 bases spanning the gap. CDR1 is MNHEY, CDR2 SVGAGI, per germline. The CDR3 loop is CASSSRRDEAFF. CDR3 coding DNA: TGTGCCAGCAGTTCTCGCAGGGATGAGGCTTTCTTT.

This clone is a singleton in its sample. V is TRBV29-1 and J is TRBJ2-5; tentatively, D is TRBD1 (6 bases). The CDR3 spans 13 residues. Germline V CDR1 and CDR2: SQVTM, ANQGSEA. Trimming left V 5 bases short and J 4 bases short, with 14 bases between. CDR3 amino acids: CSVRGGWGETQYF. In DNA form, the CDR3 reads TGCAGCGTTAGAGGGGGTTGGGGAGAGACCCAGTACTTC.

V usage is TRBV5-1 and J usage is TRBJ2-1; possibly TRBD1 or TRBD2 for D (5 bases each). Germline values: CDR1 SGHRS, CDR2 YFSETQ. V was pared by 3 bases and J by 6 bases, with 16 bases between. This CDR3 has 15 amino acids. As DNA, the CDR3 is TGCGCCAGCAGCTCTGACACCTCGGGGCCCAATGAGCAGTTCTTC. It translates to CASSSDTSGPNEQFF.

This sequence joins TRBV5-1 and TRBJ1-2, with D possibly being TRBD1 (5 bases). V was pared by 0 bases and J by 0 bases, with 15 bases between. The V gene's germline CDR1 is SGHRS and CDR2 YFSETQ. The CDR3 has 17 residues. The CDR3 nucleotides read TGCGCCAGCAGCTTGGCCGGGGCAGGAACGACTAACTATGGCTACACCTTC. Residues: CASSLAGAGTTNYGYTF.

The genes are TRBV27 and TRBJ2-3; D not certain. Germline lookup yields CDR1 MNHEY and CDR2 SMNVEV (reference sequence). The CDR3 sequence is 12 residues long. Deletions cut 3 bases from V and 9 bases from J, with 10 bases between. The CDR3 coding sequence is TGTGCCAGCAGTTTCCCCCTGGGAACGCAGTATTTT. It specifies CASSFPLGTQYF.

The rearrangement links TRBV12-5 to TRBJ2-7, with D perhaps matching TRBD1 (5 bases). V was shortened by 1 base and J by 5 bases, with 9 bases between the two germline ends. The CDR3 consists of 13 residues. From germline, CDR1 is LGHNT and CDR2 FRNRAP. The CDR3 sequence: CASGLAQGHEQYF. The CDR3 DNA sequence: TGTGCTAGTGGTTTGGCCCAGGGTCACGAGCAGTACTTC. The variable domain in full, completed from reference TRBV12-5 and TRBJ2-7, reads DARVTQTPRHKVTEMGQEVTMRCQPILGHNTVFWYRQTMMQGLELLAYFRNRAPLDDSGMPKDRFSAEMPDATLATLKIQPSEPRDSAVYFCASGLAQGHEQYFGPGTRLTVT.

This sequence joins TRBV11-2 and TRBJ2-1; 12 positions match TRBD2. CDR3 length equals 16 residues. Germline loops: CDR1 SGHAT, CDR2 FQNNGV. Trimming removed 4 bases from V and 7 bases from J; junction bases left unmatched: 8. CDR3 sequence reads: CASSSRGTSGRNEQFF. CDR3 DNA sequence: TGTGCCAGCAGCTCCCGTGGGACTAGCGGGCGGAATGAGCAGTTCTTC.

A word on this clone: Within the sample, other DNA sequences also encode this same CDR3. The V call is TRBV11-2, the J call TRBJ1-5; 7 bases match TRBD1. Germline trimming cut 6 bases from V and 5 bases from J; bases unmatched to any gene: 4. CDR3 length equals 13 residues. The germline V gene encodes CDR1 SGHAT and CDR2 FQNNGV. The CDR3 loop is CASSSDRDQPQHF. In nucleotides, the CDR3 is TGTGCCAGCAGTTCCGACAGGGATCAGCCCCAGCATTTT. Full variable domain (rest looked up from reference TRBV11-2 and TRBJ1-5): EAGVAQSPRYKIIEKRQSVAFWCNPISGHATLYWYQQILGQGPKLLIQFQNNGVVDDSQLPKDRFSAERLKGVDSTLKIQPAKLEDSAVYLCASSSDRDQPQHFGDGTRLSIL.

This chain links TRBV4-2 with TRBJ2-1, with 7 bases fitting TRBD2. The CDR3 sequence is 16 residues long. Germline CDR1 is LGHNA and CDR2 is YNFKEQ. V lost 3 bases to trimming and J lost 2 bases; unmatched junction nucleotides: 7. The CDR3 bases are TGTGCCAGCAGCCAGGACACTAGCGACACCTACAATGAGCAGTTCTTC. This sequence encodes CASSQDTSDTYNEQFF.

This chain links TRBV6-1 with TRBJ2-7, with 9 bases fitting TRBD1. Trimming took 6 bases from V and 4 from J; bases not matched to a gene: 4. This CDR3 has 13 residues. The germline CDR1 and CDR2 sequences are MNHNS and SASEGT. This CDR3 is CASSRDRAYEQYF. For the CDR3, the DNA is TGTGCCAGCAGCAGGGACAGGGCATACGAGCAGTACTTC.